Following are 11 T cell receptor beta chains from one sample sequenced in a study of blood T cell repertoires in COVID-19. Clones were sequenced by immunoSEQ multiplex PCR, and TCRdb holds only the in-frame ones, with some missing. Altogether around 160,000 clones are present, approximately 82% being singletons, with the ten largest covering approximately 16%. The source material was peripheral blood. These receptors came from a human donor with acute or convalescent COVID-19. The donor label of this sample is uncertain.

This chain connects TRBV9 to TRBJ2-2, with 8 bases that match TRBD2. The J segment lost 3 bases and the V segment lost 4 bases, leaving 8 bases of the junction unmatched. The length of the CDR3 is 16 residues. Germline lookup yields CDR1 SGDLS and CDR2 YYNGEE. The CDR3 DNA reads TGTGCCAGCAGCCTGGGGTTAGCGGGGTACACCGGGGAGCTGTTTTTT. This sequence encodes CASSLGLAGYTGELFF.

The J gene is TRBJ1-1, the V gene TRBV4-2, with a weak D call TRBD1 (6 bases). This CDR3 has 15 residues. Germline V CDR1 and CDR2: LGHNA, YNFKEQ. The germline V and J ends were trimmed by 1 base and 3 bases, with 12 bases remaining between them. The CDR3: CASSQGAGADTEAFF. The DNA of the CDR3 is TGTGCCAGCAGCCAAGGGGCGGGGGCGGACACTGAAGCTTTCTTT.

The genes are TRBV5-1 and TRBJ2-5; no firm D call. The CDR3 spans 13 residues. V lost 3 bases and J 5 bases, leaving 11 bases between the germline ends. Germline assignment: CDR1 SGHRS and CDR2 YFSETQ. Written as DNA, the CDR3 is TGCGCCAGCAGCTATTCTAGAGGCGAGACCCAGTACTTC. Its protein is CASSYSRGETQYF.

This chain uses TRBV6-2 or TRBV6-3 with TRBJ2-7, with 9 bases fitting TRBD1. The germline gives CDR1 MNHEY, CDR2 SVGEGT. The V and J ends lost 5 bases and 6 bases, in that order; junction bases with no gene match: 2. The CDR3 loop spans 12 amino acids. CDR3: CASSGQGFEQYF. CDR3 bases: TGTGCCAGCAGTGGACAGGGGTTCGAGCAGTACTTC.

The J gene is TRBJ1-3, the V gene TRBV5-6; 10 bases agree with TRBD1. CDR1 SGHDT and CDR2 YYEEEE come from the germline V gene. The CDR3 spans 16 residues. V shed 3 bases, J shed 1 base, and the junction held 4 bases outside the gene matches. CDR3 protein: CASSSGTGASGNTIYF. The CDR3 bases are TGTGCCAGCAGCTCCGGGACAGGGGCTTCTGGAAACACCATATATTTT.

This chain links TRBV4-2 with TRBJ1-1, with D hard to call. The ends were cut back, 4 bases at V and 3 bases at J, with 21 bases in the middle. The CDR3 covers 17 residues. In germline, CDR1 is LGHNA, CDR2 YNFKEQ. CDR3 sequence (DNA): TGTGCCAGCAGCCTGTCAGCCAGTTCCAGGCTGGACACTGAAGCTTTCTTT. Protein: CASSLSASSRLDTEAFF.

CDR3: CASSPPRQTNYGYTF. The DNA for the CDR3 is TGTGCCAGCTCACCACCGAGACAGACTAACTATGGCTACACCTTC. The chain has TRBV18 and TRBJ1-2; TRBD1 is a possible D gene (5 bases). Per germline, CDR1 KGHSH and CDR2 LQKENI. This CDR3 has 15 residues. Deletions cut 0 bases from V and 0 bases from J, with 8 bases between.

This clone was counted only a few times. The chain uses TRBV2 and TRBJ1-4; TRBD1 aligns across 9 bases. The CDR3 covers 12 residues. Trimming cost V 11 bases and J 6 bases; bases outside gene matches: 4. The germline gives CDR1 SNHLY, CDR2 FYNNEI. CDR3 protein: CARGDRDEKLFF. The CDR3 nucleotides read TGTGCCCGGGGGGACAGGGATGAAAAACTGTTTTTT.

The CDR3 nucleotides are TGTGCCAGCAGCTCGCGGGGACAGGGTTACAATGAGCAGTTCTTC. It translates to CASSSRGQGYNEQFF. The chain couples TRBV11-3 to TRBJ2-1; 9 nucleotides match TRBD1. The CDR3 covers 15 residues. Germline loops: CDR1 SGHNT, CDR2 YENEEA. The junction had 5 bases not matched to a gene; V was cut back by 4 bases and J by 4 bases.

This clone was recorded at least ten times. V and J are TRBV6-4 and TRBJ2-3; 9 positions agree with TRBD2. This CDR3 region has 14 residues. V shed 6 bases, J shed 1 base, and the junction held 2 bases outside the gene matches. Germline CDR1 is MRHNA and CDR2 is SNTAGT. CDR3 sequence (DNA): TGTGCCAGCAGAGTAGCGGGGGGCACAGATACGCAGTATTTT. It is translated as CASRVAGGTDTQYF.

The chain combines TRBV6-5 with TRBJ1-2; unclear D gene. The germline V gene encodes CDR1 MNHEY and CDR2 SVGAGI. The CDR3 extends over 15 amino acids. V was shortened by 6 bases and J by 1 base, with 15 bases between the two germline ends. The DNA of the CDR3 is TGTGCCAGCAGCGGTACACCGGGAGTTAACTATGGCTACACCTTC. Encoded protein: CASSGTPGVNYGYTF.